This is a list of T cell receptor beta chains from one sample in a study of cytomegalovirus exposure and HLA in healthy donors. Assay used: immunoSEQ multiplex PCR; TCRdb lists only in-frame clones, some missing. The sample has over 150,000 clones, around 81% seen once. Sequencing was carried out using PBMCs. These receptors all stem from a woman between 35 and 50 years old in good health and CMV-seropositive. The CDR3 runs from the conserved cysteine through the conserved F or W. The D gene is left open where the match is weak. Rows give clone size only sometimes, using once, few, many, or a class for an expanded clone.

>TRBD1|TRBV6-6|TRBJ2-7|few
CASRGGQRYEQYF
TGTGCCAGCAGAGGGGGACAGCGGTACGAGCAGTACTTC
>.|TRBV6-1|TRBJ1-5|.
CASSVTWGGSSNQPQHF
TGTGCCAGCAGTGTTACGTGGGGAGGGTCTAGCAATCAGCCCCAGCATTTT
>TRBD1|TRBV6-5|TRBJ1-2|.
CASTDRGPGGYTF
TGTGCCAGCACCGACAGGGGGCCGGGGGGCTACACCTTC
>.|TRBV19|TRBJ1-5|few
CASSTLNQPQHF
TGTGCCAGTAGTACCCTGAATCAGCCCCAGCATTTT
>TRBD1|TRBV9|TRBJ2-1|.
CASSVGGTGGNEQFF
TGTGCCAGCAGCGTAGGCGGGACAGGTGGCAATGAGCAGTTCTTC
>TRBD1|TRBV7-8|TRBJ2-7|.
CASRAGTGTYEQYF
TGTGCCAGCAGGGCCGGGACAGGGACCTACGAGCAGTACTTC
>.|TRBV18|TRBJ2-7|.
CASSPADEQYF
TGTGCCAGCTCACCGGCAGACGAGCAGTACTTC
>TRBD2|TRBV7-9|TRBJ2-7|.
CASSSTSGEQYF
TGTGCCAGCAGCTCCACTAGCGGGGAGCAGTACTTC
>.|TRBV11-2|TRBJ2-1|.
CASSFWIEAYNEQFF
TGTGCCAGCAGCTTCTGGATTGAGGCCTACAATGAGCAGTTCTTC
>.|TRBV30|TRBJ1-1|once
CAWSVPRNTEAFF
TGTGCCTGGAGTGTGCCCAGAAACACTGAAGCTTTCTTT
>TRBD2|TRBV11-2|TRBJ2-7|.
CATSHTAGNYEQYF
TGTGCCACCAGCCATACAGCGGGAAACTACGAGCAGTACTTC
>.|TRBV7-3|TRBJ2-3|.
CASSSLPSDTQYF
TGTGCCAGCAGCTCACTGCCTAGCGATACGCAGTATTTT
>TRBD1|TRBV27|TRBJ2-1|.
CASSIWDSYNEQFF
TGTGCCAGCAGTATCTGGGACAGTTACAATGAGCAGTTCTTC
>TRBD2|TRBV30|TRBJ2-7|.
CAWSSSSGKYEQYF
TGTGCCTGGAGTTCTTCTAGCGGGAAATACGAGCAGTACTTC
>TRBD1|TRBV6-1|TRBJ2-5|.
CASSADRGLQETQYF
TGTGCCAGCAGTGCGGACAGGGGGCTTCAAGAGACCCAGTACTTC
>.|TRBV6-5|TRBJ1-1|few
CASSYSIEKEAFF
TGTGCCAGCAGTTACTCTATCGAAAAGGAGGCTTTCTTT
>TRBD2|TRBV28|TRBJ2-7|.
CASSFGASGRVNEQYF
TGTGCCAGCAGTTTCGGTGCCAGCGGGAGGGTAAACGAGCAGTACTTC
>TRBD1|TRBV2|TRBJ2-3|once
CASRHYSGGVRSTDTQYF
TGTGCCAGCAGACACTATTCAGGGGGTGTGAGGTCCACAGATACGCAGTATTTT
>.|TRBV4-1|TRBJ2-1|.
CASSQTSLERGNEQFF
TGCGCCAGCAGCCAAACCAGCTTGGAGAGAGGGAATGAGCAGTTCTTC
>.|TRBV11-3|TRBJ2-2|once
CASSLGGRTTGELFF
TGTGCCAGCAGCTTAGGAGGGAGGACCACCGGGGAGCTGTTTTTT
>TRBD2|TRBV30|TRBJ2-1|.
CAWNLQGLAGVGEQFF
TGTGCCTGGAACCTACAGGGACTAGCGGGAGTCGGTGAGCAGTTCTTC
>.|TRBV7-8|TRBJ1-2|.
CASGALGGYTF
TGTGCCAGCGGGGCCCTAGGTGGCTACACCTTC
>.|TRBV19|TRBJ2-2|.
CASSPRVAGTGELFF
TGTGCCAGTAGTCCCCGGGTGGCGGGGACCGGGGAGCTGTTTTTT
>.|TRBV6-5|TRBJ1-1|.
CASPGGADTEAFF
TGTGCCAGCCCGGGGGGGGCCGACACTGAAGCTTTCTTT
>.|TRBV5-1|TRBJ1-2|.
CASSFQGGEYGYTF
TGCGCCAGCAGCTTCCAGGGCGGGGAATATGGCTACACCTTC
>.|TRBV6-1|TRBJ2-1|few
CASSDKGGGKARVEQFF
TGTGCCAGCAGTGATAAAGGGGGCGGGAAAGCTCGAGTTGAGCAGTTCTTC
>.|TRBV28|TRBJ1-5|.
CASSFLQYNQPQHF
TGTGCCAGCAGTTTTCTACAGTACAATCAGCCCCAGCATTTT
>TRBD2|TRBV29-1|TRBJ2-1|.
CSVASGTGEQFF
TGCAGCGTCGCGAGCGGGACCGGTGAGCAGTTCTTC
>TRBD2|TRBV18|TRBJ2-7|.
CASSPFRAGVHEQYF
TGTGCCAGCTCACCATTCCGGGCGGGAGTCCACGAGCAGTACTTC
>.|TRBV9|TRBJ1-3|.
CASSVSQGNTIYF
TGTGCCAGCAGCGTAAGCCAGGGGAACACCATATATTTT
>.|TRBV30|TRBJ2-7|.
CAWSDRGYEQYF
TGTGCCTGGAGTGATCGAGGCTACGAGCAGTACTTC